A single sample is the source of the 32 T cell receptor beta chains below, sequenced in a study of Tregs in tolerant kidney transplant recipients. The protocol was immunoSEQ multiplex PCR, while the TCRdb copy is restricted to in-frame clones and leaves out a portion. Seen here are about 120,000 clones, approximately 90% observed once, and the top ten hold roughly 0.61%. Sequenced material: CD4+ T cells from blood. The receptors here all came from a human donor in good health.

J is TRBJ1-4 and V is TRBV5-6; 7 bases line up with TRBD1. The germline gives CDR1 SGHDT, CDR2 YYEEEE. The V segment lost 4 bases and the J segment 8 bases; nucleotides outside the gene matches: 14. This CDR3 region has 16 residues. The CDR3 protein is CASSRSTGWAEEKLFF. The CDR3 region has the DNA TGTGCCAGCAGCAGATCGACAGGGTGGGCCGAAGAAAAACTGTTTTTT.

This chain connects TRBV28 to TRBJ2-7, with D tentatively TRBD1 (5 bases). This CDR3 is 15 amino acids long. The V end was cut by 5 bases, the J end by 2 bases, with 16 bases between. Per the germline V gene, CDR1 is MDHEN and CDR2 is SYDVKM. CDR3 nucleotides: TGTGCCAGCAGTGCCCGGTCGGGCAGGGCCTACGAGCAGTACTTC. It is translated as CASSARSGRAYEQYF.

The genes are TRBV9 and TRBJ2-7; 7 nucleotides match TRBD1. V shed 0 bases and J 4 bases; nucleotides not matched to a gene: 7. The CDR3 totals 15 residues. Per the germline V gene, CDR1 is SGDLS and CDR2 is YYNGEE. The CDR3 region is CASSVGQGGVYEQYF. CDR3 bases: TGTGCCAGCAGCGTAGGACAGGGCGGAGTATACGAGCAGTACTTC. Looking up the rest from reference TRBV9 and TRBJ2-7 gives the full variable domain: DSGVTQTPKHLITATGQRVTLRCSPRSGDLSVYWYQQSLDQGLQFLIQYYNGEERAKGNILERFSAQQFPDLHSELNLSSLELGDSALYFCASSVGQGGVYEQYFGPGTRLTVT.

The rearrangement uses TRBV7-9 and TRBJ2-1, with unresolved D. Germline values: CDR1 SEHNR, CDR2 FQNEAQ (reference sequence). The CDR3 spans 15 residues. Between the trimmed V and J ends, which lost 1 base and 0 bases, there was a span of 7 bases. The CDR3: CASSLDAGSYNEQFF. The CDR3 DNA reads as TGTGCCAGCAGCTTAGATGCCGGCTCCTACAATGAGCAGTTCTTC.

The chain employs TRBV6-1 and TRBJ2-2, with 7 bases matching TRBD1. CDR1 and CDR2 from the germline V gene are MNHNS and SASEGT. The CDR3 sequence is 15 residues long. The V and J ends lost 1 base and 5 bases, in that order; junction bases with no gene match: 4. The CDR3 loop is CASSEGTGGTGELFF. CDR3 sequence (DNA): TGTGCCAGCAGTGAAGGGACAGGTGGAACCGGGGAGCTGTTTTTT.

The J gene is TRBJ1-4, the V gene TRBV6-1; D may be TRBD1 (5 bases). The V gene's germline CDR1 is MNHNS and CDR2 SASEGT. The CDR3 is made up of 14 amino acids. The germline V and J ends were trimmed by 9 bases and 5 bases, with 16 bases remaining between them. CDR3 DNA: TGTGCCAGTAAACCCTCGGGGGACAATGAAAAACTGTTTTTT. Translated, it gives CASKPSGDNEKLFF.

The DNA of the CDR3 is TGCAGCGTAGACCGAGCGGGCAGCTCCTACGAGCAGTACTTC. Encoded protein: CSVDRAGSSYEQYF. The rearrangement links TRBV29-1 to TRBJ2-7; D may be TRBD2 (6 bases). This CDR3 region has 14 residues. The V end was cut by 6 bases, the J end by 0 bases, with 15 bases between. Per germline, CDR1 SQVTM and CDR2 ANQGSEA.

The rearrangement links TRBV29-1 to TRBJ2-1; D gene uncertain. The CDR3 has 14 residues. Germline CDR1 reads SQVTM; CDR2 reads ANQGSEA. In DNA, the CDR3 is TGCAGTGGCGGATCCTCCCTAACAATGGATGAGCAGTTCTTC. As protein: CSGGSSLTMDEQFF.

The gene calls are TRBV6-4 and TRBJ2-6; possibly TRBD1 for D (6 bases). This CDR3 spans 16 amino acids. Per the germline V gene, CDR1 is MRHNA and CDR2 is SNTAGT. V was pared by 4 bases and J by 4 bases, with 14 bases between. The CDR3 DNA reads as TGTGCCAGCAGTGTCCAGGGGTTTGGCGGGGCCAACGTCCTGACTTTC. Translation gives CASSVQGFGGANVLTF.

The chain has TRBV4-1 and TRBJ1-5; possibly TRBD1 for D (5 bases). Germline CDR1 MGHRA, CDR2 YSYEKL. The CDR3 has 17 residues. The V end was cut by 4 bases, the J end by 1 base, with 17 bases between. The CDR3 nucleotides are TGCGCCAGCAGCCCCCGAACCCTCCGGGACAGCAATCAGCCCCAGCATTTT. Protein product: CASSPRTLRDSNQPQHF.

The chain couples TRBV6-1 to TRBJ1-1, with unresolved D. Trimming pared 8 bases from V and 7 bases from J, leaving 11 bases between. This CDR3 comprises 11 residues. Germline loops: CDR1 MNHNS, CDR2 SASEGT. The CDR3 DNA follows: TGTGCCAGCGGTCGGGTTCTTGAAGCTTTCTTT. Translation: CASGRVLEAFF.

The chain joins TRBV6-5 to TRBJ1-2; no firm D call. The CDR3 contains 13 residues. The germline V gene encodes CDR1 MNHEY and CDR2 SVGAGI. Trimming shortened V by 6 bases and J by 4 bases, and 12 bases separated the two germline ends. The CDR3 bases are TGTGCCAGCAGGGGCGACGGTATCTATGGCTACACCTTC. Its translation is CASRGDGIYGYTF.

The J gene is TRBJ2-1, the V gene TRBV9; D might be TRBD2 (6 bases). Germline CDR1 SGDLS, CDR2 YYNGEE. The CDR3 spans 16 residues. V was shortened by 0 bases and J by 1 base, with 11 bases between the two germline ends. Written as DNA, the CDR3 is TGTGCCAGCAGCGTAGAGGCTAGCGCTTCCTACAATGAGCAGTTCTTC. Translation gives CASSVEASASYNEQFF.

The chain couples TRBV13 to TRBJ2-7; D tentatively fits TRBD1 or TRBD2 (6 bases each). CDR1 and CDR2 from the germline V gene are PRHDT and FYEKMQ (reference sequence). Deletions cut 1 base from V and 7 bases from J, with 14 bases between. CDR3 size: 14 residues. This chain's CDR3 is CASSLVLGGAEQYF. In nucleotides, the CDR3 is TGTGCCAGCAGCTTAGTCTTGGGGGGCGCTGAGCAGTACTTC.

This clone was counted between two and nine times. The chain links TRBV5-8 to TRBJ1-6, with D unclear. CDR3 size: 13 residues. V lost 1 base and J lost 6, with 5 bases in between. The germline V gene has CDR1 SGHTS and CDR2 YDEGEE. CDR3 residues: CASSLIRNSPLHF. The CDR3 DNA follows: TGTGCCAGCAGCTTGATTCGTAATTCACCCCTCCACTTT.

The J gene is TRBJ2-2, the V gene TRBV5-1; D gene ambiguous. The germline CDR1 and CDR2 sequences are SGHRS and YFSETQ. This CDR3 region has 16 residues. The V and J ends lost 7 bases and 0 bases respectively, with 16 bases between them. Here the CDR3 DNA reads TGCGCCAGCGCTTCTCTCAGGAACGCGAACACCGGGGAGCTGTTTTTT. Translation gives CASASLRNANTGELFF.

The chain is built from TRBV5-1 and TRBJ1-1; D is possibly TRBD1 (6 bases). Trimming left V 4 bases short and J 1 base short, with 11 bases between. CDR3 length: 14 amino acids. Germline V gives CDR1 SGHRS, CDR2 YFSETQ. DNA for the CDR3: TGCGCCAGCAGCGAACAGGGCGGGAACACTGAAGCTTTCTTT. Encoded protein: CASSEQGGNTEAFF.

J is TRBJ2-3 and V is TRBV27; 13 nucleotides agree with TRBD2. Germline assignment: CDR1 MNHEY and CDR2 SMNVEV (reference sequence). This CDR3 comprises 16 residues. Trimming cost V 5 bases and J 4 bases; bases outside gene matches: 6. CDR3 sequence reads: CASSPTSGRAADTQYF. The CDR3, as DNA: TGTGCCAGCAGTCCCACTAGCGGGAGGGCCGCAGATACGCAGTATTTT.

This chain connects TRBV29-1 to TRBJ2-1; tentatively, D is TRBD1 (5 bases). Trimming took 3 bases from V and 4 from J, leaving 16 bases between them. The CDR3 is 15 amino acids. Germline V gene data show CDR1 as SQVTM and CDR2 as ANQGSEA. The CDR3 nucleotides are TGCAGCGTTGATAAGGCAGGGAATAGGTACAATGAGCAGTTCTTC. Amino acid sequence: CSVDKAGNRYNEQFF.

The chain carries TRBV18 and TRBJ2-3; D gene unclear. Germline lookup yields CDR1 KGHSH and CDR2 LQKENI. CDR3 length equals 14 residues. V dropped 5 bases and J dropped 4 bases, with 13 bases sitting between them. CDR3 bases: TGTGCCAGCTCAACGGAACTAAAGTCAGATACGCAGTATTTT. Its protein is CASSTELKSDTQYF.

The V call is TRBV28, the J call TRBJ2-7, with D possibly matching TRBD1 (5 bases). CDR3 length: 12 amino acids. Germline V gene sequence: CDR1 MDHEN, CDR2 SYDVKM. V lost 5 bases and J lost 1, with 6 bases in between. CDR3 amino acids: CASSQGSYEQYF. The CDR3 DNA reads as TGTGCCAGCAGTCAGGGATCCTACGAGCAGTACTTC. Full variable domain (outside the CDR3, taken from reference TRBV28 and TRBJ2-7): DVKVTQSSRYLVKRTGEKVFLECVQDMDHENMFWYRQDPGLGLRLIYFSYDVKMKEKGDIPEGYSVSREKKERFSLILESASTNQTSMYLCASSQGSYEQYFGPGTRLTVT.

The chain couples TRBV15 to TRBJ2-3; D unclear. The CDR3 sequence is 16 residues long. V was pared by 3 bases and J by 5 bases, with 18 bases between. From germline, CDR1 is LNHNV and CDR2 YYDKDF (reference sequence). The chain's CDR3 is CATSSLTALVIDTQYF. The CDR3 DNA sequence: TGTGCCACCAGCAGCCTAACCGCGTTGGTCATAGATACGCAGTATTTT.

This sequence joins TRBV18 and TRBJ2-3, with 7 bases lining up with TRBD1. The CDR3 length is 16 residues. Germline V gene sequence: CDR1 KGHSH, CDR2 LQKENI. V dropped 3 bases and J dropped 0; count of bases not matched to a gene: 6. The CDR3 region is CASSPRDSSSTDTQYF. For the CDR3, the DNA is TGTGCCAGCTCACCTAGGGACAGCTCTAGCACAGATACGCAGTATTTT.

The rearrangement joins TRBV15 to TRBJ1-6; D possibly corresponds to TRBD1 (5 bases). The germline V gene has CDR1 LNHNV and CDR2 YYDKDF (reference sequence). The V gene lost 4 bases and the J gene lost 6 bases, with 10 bases spanning the gap. This CDR3 contains 14 residues. The CDR3 DNA reads TGTGCCACCAGCATACAGGCCCCTAATTCACCCCTCCACTTT. This translates into CATSIQAPNSPLHF.

The chain employs TRBV2 and TRBJ1-1, with 11 positions matching TRBD1. V trimming: 8 bases; J trimming: 7 bases; junction bases outside the gene matches: 9. Germline CDR1 is SNHLY and CDR2 is FYNNEI. The CDR3 extends over 14 amino acids. This CDR3 reads CASGGQGGRGEAFF. CDR3 sequence (DNA): TGTGCCAGCGGGGGACAGGGGGGAAGGGGTGAAGCTTTCTTT.

The gene calls are TRBV7-8 and TRBJ2-3; the D gene is possibly TRBD1 (5 bases). The V and J ends lost 2 bases and 3 bases respectively, with 12 bases between them. The CDR3 loop spans 15 amino acids. Germline V gene lookup returns CDR1 SGHVS and CDR2 FQNEAQ. DNA of the CDR3: TGTGCCAGCAGCTTAAGCAGGGCTGTGACAGATACGCAGTATTTT. Its translation: CASSLSRAVTDTQYF.

The chain joins TRBV25-1 to TRBJ1-1; the D gene is possibly TRBD1 (6 bases). The germline gives CDR1 MGHDK, CDR2 SYGVNS. This CDR3 has 14 amino acids. Trimming stripped 5 bases from V and 3 bases from J, with 13 bases between. CDR3 nucleotide sequence: TGTGCCAGCAGTTCGTCAACAGGGCACACTGAAGCTTTCTTT. Protein: CASSSSTGHTEAFF.

The chain couples TRBV6-5 to TRBJ1-2; 9 nucleotides line up with TRBD1. After removal of 8 bases from V and 3 bases from J, the junction contained 7 bases not matched to a gene. The CDR3 has 14 residues. Germline V CDR1 and CDR2: MNHEY, SVGAGI. As DNA, the CDR3 is TGTGCCAGCTCTTACAGGGGGCGTTACTATGGCTACACCTTC. Protein sequence: CASSYRGRYYGYTF.

The V call is TRBV9, the J call TRBJ2-7, with D possibly TRBD1 on 6 matching bases. The ends were cut back, 3 bases at V and 0 bases at J, with 13 bases in the middle. CDR3 length equals 15 residues. From germline, CDR1 is SGDLS and CDR2 YYNGEE. The CDR3 bases are TGTGCCAGCAGCGCTGGACAGTCGAGCTCCTACGAGCAGTACTTC. Protein: CASSAGQSSSYEQYF.

The rearrangement links TRBV6-6 to TRBJ1-5; D is unresolved. V was clipped by 2 bases and J by 3 bases, with 14 bases between them. Germline CDR1 MNHNY, CDR2 SVGAGI (reference sequence). The CDR3 consists of 16 residues. The CDR3 DNA reads TGTGCCAGCAGTTACGGTGCCGTACCGCCCAATCAGCCCCAGCATTTT. This gives the protein CASSYGAVPPNQPQHF.

This chain links TRBV19 with TRBJ1-5; D is uncertain. The ends were cut back, 8 bases at V and 6 bases at J, with 14 bases in the middle. The CDR3 spans 13 residues. The germline V gene has CDR1 LNHDA and CDR2 SQIVND (reference sequence). The CDR3 is CASQDYLGQPQHF. The CDR3 DNA reads TGTGCCAGTCAAGACTATCTAGGTCAGCCCCAGCATTTT.

V usage is TRBV29-1 and J usage is TRBJ1-5; D remains ambiguous. The CDR3 consists of 14 residues. CDR1 is SQVTM and CDR2 is ANQGSEA in the germline V gene. V was trimmed by 4 bases and J by 5 bases, leaving 15 bases between them. The CDR3: CSVALSVVDQPQHF. The DNA for the CDR3 is TGCAGCGTTGCCCTATCAGTTGTGGATCAGCCCCAGCATTTT.